This T cell receptor beta chain was sequenced during a study of blood T cell repertoires in COVID-19. Study-wide context: Specimens from acute and convalescent COVID-19 originated in the United States, Italy and Spain.

This table comes from immunoSEQ multiplex PCR, and its TCRdb copy is limited to in-frame clones, with some not included. The table includes hundreds of thousands of clones, about nine tenths detected once. The ends were cut back, 1 base at V and 4 bases at J, with 8 bases in the middle. Germline V CDR1 and CDR2: SGHAT, FQNNGV. This CDR3 comprises 15 residues. The chain joins TRBV11-2 to TRBJ1-6; maybe TRBD1 (5 bases). The receptor was derived from a woman in her twenties or thirties with acute COVID-19. Sequenced sample: PBMCs or T cells enriched from blood (not recorded which). CDR3 amino acids: CASSLAGWYNSPLHF. CDR3 nucleotide sequence: TGTGCCAGCAGCTTAGCAGGGTGGTATAATTCACCCCTCCACTTT.